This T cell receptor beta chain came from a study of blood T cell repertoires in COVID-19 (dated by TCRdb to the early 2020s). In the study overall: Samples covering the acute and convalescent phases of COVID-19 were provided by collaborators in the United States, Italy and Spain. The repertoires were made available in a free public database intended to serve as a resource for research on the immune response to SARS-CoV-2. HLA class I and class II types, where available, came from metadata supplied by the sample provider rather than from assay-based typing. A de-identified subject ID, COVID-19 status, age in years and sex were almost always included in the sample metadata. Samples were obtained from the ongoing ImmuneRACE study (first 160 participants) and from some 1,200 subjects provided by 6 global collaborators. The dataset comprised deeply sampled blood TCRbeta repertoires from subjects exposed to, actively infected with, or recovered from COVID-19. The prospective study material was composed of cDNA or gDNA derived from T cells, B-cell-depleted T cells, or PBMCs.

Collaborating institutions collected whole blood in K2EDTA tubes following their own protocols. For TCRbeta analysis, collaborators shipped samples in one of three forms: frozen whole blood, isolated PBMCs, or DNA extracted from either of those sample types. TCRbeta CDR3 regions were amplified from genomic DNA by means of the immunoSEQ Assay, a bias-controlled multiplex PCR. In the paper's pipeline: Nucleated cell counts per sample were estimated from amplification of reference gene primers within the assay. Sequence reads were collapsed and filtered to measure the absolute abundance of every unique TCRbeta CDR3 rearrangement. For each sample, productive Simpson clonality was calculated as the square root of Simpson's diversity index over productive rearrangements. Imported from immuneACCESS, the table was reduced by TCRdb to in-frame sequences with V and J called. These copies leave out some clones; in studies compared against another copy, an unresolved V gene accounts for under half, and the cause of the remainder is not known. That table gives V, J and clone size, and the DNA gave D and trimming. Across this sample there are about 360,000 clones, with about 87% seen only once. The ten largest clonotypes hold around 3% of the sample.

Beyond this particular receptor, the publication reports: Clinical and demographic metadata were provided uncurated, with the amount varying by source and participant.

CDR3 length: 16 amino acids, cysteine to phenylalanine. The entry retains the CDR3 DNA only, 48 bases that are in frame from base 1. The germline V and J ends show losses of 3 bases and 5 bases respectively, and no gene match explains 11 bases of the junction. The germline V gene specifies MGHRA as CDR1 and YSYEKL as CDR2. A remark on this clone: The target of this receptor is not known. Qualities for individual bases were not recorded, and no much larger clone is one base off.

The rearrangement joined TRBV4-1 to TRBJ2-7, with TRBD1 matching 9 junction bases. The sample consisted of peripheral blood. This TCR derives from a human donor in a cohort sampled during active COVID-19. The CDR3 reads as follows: CASSQPGQGTFHEQYF. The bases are TGCGCCAGCAGCCAGCCCGGACAGGGGACTTTCCACGAGCAGTACTTC.